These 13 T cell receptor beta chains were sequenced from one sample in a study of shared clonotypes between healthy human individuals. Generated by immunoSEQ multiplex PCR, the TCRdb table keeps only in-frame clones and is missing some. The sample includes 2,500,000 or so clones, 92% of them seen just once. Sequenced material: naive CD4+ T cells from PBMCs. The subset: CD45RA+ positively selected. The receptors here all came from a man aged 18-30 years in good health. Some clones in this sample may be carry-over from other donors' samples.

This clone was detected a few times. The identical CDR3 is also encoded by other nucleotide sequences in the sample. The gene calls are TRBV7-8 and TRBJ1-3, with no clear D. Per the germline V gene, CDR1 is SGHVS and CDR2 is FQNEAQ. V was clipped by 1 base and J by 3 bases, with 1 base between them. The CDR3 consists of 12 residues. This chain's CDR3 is CASSLGGNTIYF. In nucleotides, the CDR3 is TGTGCCAGCAGCTTAGGTGGAAACACCATATATTTT.

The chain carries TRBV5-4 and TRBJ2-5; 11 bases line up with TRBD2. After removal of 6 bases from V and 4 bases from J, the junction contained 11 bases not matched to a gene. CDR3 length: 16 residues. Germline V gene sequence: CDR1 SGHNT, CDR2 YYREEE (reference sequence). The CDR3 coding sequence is TGTGCCAGCACAATAAATAGCGGGAGGGCGTTAGAGACCCAGTACTTC. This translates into CASTINSGRALETQYF.

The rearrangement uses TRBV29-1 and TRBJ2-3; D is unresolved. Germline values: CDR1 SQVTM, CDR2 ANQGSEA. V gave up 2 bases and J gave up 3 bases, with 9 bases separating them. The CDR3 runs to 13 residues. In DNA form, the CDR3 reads TGCAGCGTTGAACGGGTTTGGACAGATACGCAGTATTTT. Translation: CSVERVWTDTQYF.

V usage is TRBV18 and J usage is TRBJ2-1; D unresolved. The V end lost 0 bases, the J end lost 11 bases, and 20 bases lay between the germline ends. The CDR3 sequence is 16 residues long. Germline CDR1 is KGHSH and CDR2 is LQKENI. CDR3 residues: CASSPPIAGRNIKQFF. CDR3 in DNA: TGTGCCAGCTCACCACCGATCGCAGGAAGAAACATCAAGCAGTTCTTC.

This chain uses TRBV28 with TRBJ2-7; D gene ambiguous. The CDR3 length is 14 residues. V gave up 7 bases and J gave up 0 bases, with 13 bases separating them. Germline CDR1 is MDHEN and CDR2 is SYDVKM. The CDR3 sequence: CASKRSWGSYEQYF. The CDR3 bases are TGTGCCAGCAAAAGGTCCTGGGGCTCCTACGAGCAGTACTTC. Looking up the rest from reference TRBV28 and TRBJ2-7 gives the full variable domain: DVKVTQSSRYLVKRTGEKVFLECVQDMDHENMFWYRQDPGLGLRLIYFSYDVKMKEKGDIPEGYSVSREKKERFSLILESASTNQTSMYLCASKRSWGSYEQYFGPGTRLTVT.

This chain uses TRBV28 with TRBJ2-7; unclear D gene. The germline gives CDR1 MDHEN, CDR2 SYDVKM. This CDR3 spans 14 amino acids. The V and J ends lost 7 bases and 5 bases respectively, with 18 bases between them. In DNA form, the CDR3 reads TGTGCCAGCACCCCGGTAGGGCCCCCGGACGAGCAGTACTTC. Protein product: CASTPVGPPDEQYF.

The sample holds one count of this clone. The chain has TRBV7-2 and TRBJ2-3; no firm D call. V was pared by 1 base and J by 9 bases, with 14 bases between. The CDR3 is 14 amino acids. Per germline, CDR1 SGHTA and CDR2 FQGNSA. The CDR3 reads CASSLGVSAATQYF. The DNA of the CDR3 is TGTGCCAGCAGCTTAGGGGTGTCGGCAGCCACGCAGTATTTT. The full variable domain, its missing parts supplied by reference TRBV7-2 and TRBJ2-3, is GAGVSQSPSNKVTEKGKDVELRCDPISGHTALYWYRQSLGQGLEFLIYFQGNSAPDKSGLPSDRFSAERTGGSVSTLTIQRTQQEDSAVYLCASSLGVSAATQYFGPGTRLTVL.

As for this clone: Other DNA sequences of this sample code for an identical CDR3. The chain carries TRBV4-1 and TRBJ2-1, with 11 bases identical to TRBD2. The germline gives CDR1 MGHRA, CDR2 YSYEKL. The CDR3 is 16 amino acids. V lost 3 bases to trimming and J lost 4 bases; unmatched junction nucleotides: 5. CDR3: CASSQGGTSGYNEQFF. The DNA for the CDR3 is TGCGCCAGCAGCCAGGGCGGGACTAGCGGTTACAATGAGCAGTTCTTC.

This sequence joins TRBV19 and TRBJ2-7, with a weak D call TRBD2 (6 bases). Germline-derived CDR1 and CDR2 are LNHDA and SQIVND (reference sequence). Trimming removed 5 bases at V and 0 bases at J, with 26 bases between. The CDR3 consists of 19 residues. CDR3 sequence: CASSLSVSAGRGSSYEQYF. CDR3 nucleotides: TGTGCCAGTAGTCTTTCGGTTAGCGCGGGGCGGGGCTCCTCCTACGAGCAGTACTTC.

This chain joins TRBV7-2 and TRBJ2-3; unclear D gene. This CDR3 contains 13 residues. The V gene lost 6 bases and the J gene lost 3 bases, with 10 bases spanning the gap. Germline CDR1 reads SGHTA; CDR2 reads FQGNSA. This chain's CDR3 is CASSPSWTDTQYF. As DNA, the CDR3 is TGTGCCAGCAGTCCTTCCTGGACAGATACGCAGTATTTT.

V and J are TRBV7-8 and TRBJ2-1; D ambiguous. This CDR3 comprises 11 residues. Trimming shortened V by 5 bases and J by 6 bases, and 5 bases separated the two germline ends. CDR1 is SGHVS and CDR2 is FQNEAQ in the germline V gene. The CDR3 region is CASSRFNEQFF. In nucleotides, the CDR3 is TGTGCCAGCAGCCGATTCAATGAGCAGTTCTTC.

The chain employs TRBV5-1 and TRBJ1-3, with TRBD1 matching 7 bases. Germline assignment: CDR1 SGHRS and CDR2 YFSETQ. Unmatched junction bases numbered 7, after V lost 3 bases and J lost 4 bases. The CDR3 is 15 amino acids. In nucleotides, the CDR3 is TGCGCCAGCAGCTCGGGGGACAGAATAGGAAACACCATATATTTT. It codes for CASSSGDRIGNTIYF.

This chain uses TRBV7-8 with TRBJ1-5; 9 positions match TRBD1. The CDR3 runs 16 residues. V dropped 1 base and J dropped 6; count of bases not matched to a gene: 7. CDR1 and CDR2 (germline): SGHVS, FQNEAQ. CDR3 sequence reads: CASSLGGQGQGQPQHF. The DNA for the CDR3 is TGTGCCAGCAGCTTAGGGGGACAGGGTCAGGGTCAGCCCCAGCATTTT.